Listed here are 29 T cell receptor beta chains from one sample, sequenced in a study of patients and donors after allogeneic stem cell transplantation. Using its own MiXCR run on the RT-PCR reads, TCRdb lists one record per CDR3 protein. The sample consists of approximately 200,000 distinct CDR3 sequences, less than 45% of them appearing once. Sequences were obtained from blood, either unsorted or a sorted T cell fraction (not recorded which). Receptors originate from a human donor who was either an allogeneic HSCT recipient or a stem cell or donor lymphocyte infusion donor (not recorded which). It is not recorded whose cells these are; they may come from a transplant donor.

This sequence joins TRBV7-8 and TRBJ1-5; no clear D. Looked up from germline, CDR1 is SGHVS and CDR2 is FQNEAQ. The V and J ends lost 2 bases and 5 bases respectively, with 13 bases between them. The CDR3 runs 15 residues. CDR3 loop: CASSLMSQRDQPQHF. CDR3 DNA: TGTGCCAGCAGCTTAATGTCACAGAGGGATCAGCCCCAGCATTTT.

The chain couples TRBV20-1 to TRBJ2-7, with no clear D. V was clipped by 1 base and J by 4 bases, with 11 bases between them. This CDR3 comprises 13 residues. CDR1 DFQATT and CDR2 SNEGSKA come from the germline V gene (reference sequence). CDR3: CSARGIADYEQYF. For the CDR3, the DNA is TGCAGTGCTAGAGGGATAGCAGATTACGAGCAGTACTTC.

This clonotype was detected ten times or more. The V gene is TRBV7-9, the J gene TRBJ1-1; tentatively, D is TRBD1 (6 bases). Germline CDR1 reads SEHNR; CDR2 reads FQNEAQ (reference sequence). The CDR3 has 13 residues. The V gene lost 8 bases and the J gene lost 0 bases, with 10 bases spanning the gap. The CDR3, as DNA: TGTGCCAGCGAGGACAGCATGAACACTGAAGCTTTCTTT. Protein product: CASEDSMNTEAFF.

In this sample, this clonotype turned up a few times. The V gene is TRBV2, the J gene TRBJ1-5; a weak D match, TRBD1 (5 bases). The germline V gene has CDR1 SNHLY and CDR2 FYNNEI. V lost 3 bases, J lost 0 bases, and 9 bases lay in between. The CDR3 is 15 residues long. In nucleotides, the CDR3 is TGTGCCAGCAGTGATGGACAATATAGCAATCAGCCCCAGCATTTT. It encodes CASSDGQYSNQPQHF.

The sample holds a few counts of this clonotype. CDR3 protein: CASRDDRGYDGYTF. CDR3 nucleotides: TGTGCCAGCAGGGACGACAGGGGTTATGATGGCTACACCTTC. V is TRBV12-3 or TRBV12-4 and J is TRBJ1-2; 8 bases fit TRBD1. The CDR3 contains 14 residues. Trimming cost V 6 bases and J 6 bases; bases outside gene matches: 9.

The V gene is TRBV20-1, the J gene TRBJ2-3; 9 positions match TRBD2. The CDR3 consists of 15 residues. CDR1 is DFQATT, CDR2 SNEGSKA, per germline (reference sequence). V was clipped by 2 bases and J by 0 bases; unmatched bases: 3. CDR3 region: CSARSLAGSTDTQYF. CDR3 sequence (DNA): TGCAGTGCTAGATCCCTAGCGGGGAGCACAGATACGCAGTATTTT.

The CDR3 sequence is CSGTTGRGQPQHF. CDR3 nucleotides: TGCAGCGGGACGACAGGGAGAGGTCAGCCCCAGCATTTT. V is TRBV29-1 and J is TRBJ1-5, with 7 nucleotides matching TRBD1. The CDR3 is 13 amino acids. Germline V gives CDR1 SQVTM, CDR2 ANQGSEA. Losses at the gene ends were 7 bases for V and 6 bases for J; bases not matched to a gene: 9.

The V gene is TRBV20-1, the J gene TRBJ1-2; D is possibly TRBD1 (5 bases). Trimming took 6 bases from V and 4 from J, leaving 15 bases between them. This CDR3 is built from 13 residues. Germline V gives CDR1 DFQATT, CDR2 SNEGSKA (reference sequence). CDR3 sequence: CSAPNGGVYGYTF. The CDR3 nucleotides are TGCAGTGCCCCCAATGGGGGGGTCTATGGCTACACCTTC.

V gene TRBV27 combines with J gene TRBJ2-3; possible D gene TRBD1, 6 bases. Germline assignment: CDR1 MNHEY and CDR2 SMNVEV (reference sequence). Trimming cost V 3 bases and J 10 bases, with 14 bases left between them. The CDR3 extends over 13 amino acids. In DNA form, the CDR3 reads TGTGCCAGCAGTTTCCGTTACAGGGATTCGCAGTATTTT. Its protein is CASSFRYRDSQYF.

V usage is TRBV5-1 and J usage is TRBJ1-6; tentative D call: TRBD1 (6 bases). The V end was cut by 0 bases, the J end by 5 bases, with 18 bases between. The CDR3 sequence is 18 residues long. Per germline, CDR1 SGHRS and CDR2 YFSETQ. The CDR3: CASSLAGLGPGDNSPLHF. CDR3 in DNA: TGCGCCAGCAGCTTGGCCGGTCTAGGGCCAGGGGATAATTCACCCCTCCACTTT.

The CDR3 loop reads CASSLRLAGGLTDTQYF. CDR3 DNA: TGTGCCAGCAGTTTGCGACTAGCGGGAGGTCTCACAGATACGCAGTATTTT. The chain is built from TRBV12-3 or TRBV12-4 and TRBJ2-3, with TRBD2 matching 13 bases. Losses at the gene ends were 3 bases for V and 2 bases for J; bases not matched to a gene: 5. This CDR3 is built from 17 residues.

The gene calls are TRBV6-5 and TRBJ2-3, with TRBD2 matching 7 bases. This CDR3 contains 15 residues. V lost 6 bases to trimming and J lost 1 base; unmatched junction nucleotides: 7. Germline CDR1 and CDR2: MNHEY and SVGAGI. The DNA of the CDR3 is TGTGCCAGCAGGCAGGGAGGGCCCGGCACAGATACGCAGTATTTT. This gives the protein CASRQGGPGTDTQYF.

V gene TRBV4-2 combines with J gene TRBJ2-1; 12 nucleotides line up with TRBD2. The J segment lost 8 bases and the V segment lost 0 bases, leaving 8 bases of the junction unmatched. The CDR3 sequence is 17 residues long. The V gene's germline CDR1 is LGHNA and CDR2 YNFKEQ. CDR3 in DNA: TGTGCCAGCAGCCAAGATGGGCTAGCGGGGGGGCCTTATGAGCAGTTCTTC. Translation gives CASSQDGLAGGPYEQFF.

The chain employs TRBV2 and TRBJ2-1; 7 nucleotides line up with TRBD2. The J segment lost 6 bases and the V segment lost 0 bases, leaving 5 bases of the junction unmatched. Germline V gives CDR1 SNHLY, CDR2 FYNNEI. CDR3 length: 15 amino acids. The CDR3 bases are TGTGCCAGCAGTGAAGCGCTTCCGGGAGGCAATGAGCAGTTCTTC. Its protein product is CASSEALPGGNEQFF.

The chain uses TRBV9 and TRBJ1-2; D is uncertain. CDR1 and CDR2 from the germline V gene are SGDLS and YYNGEE. CDR3 length equals 16 residues. The germline V and J ends were trimmed by 0 bases and 3 bases, with 15 bases remaining between them. The CDR3 DNA sequence: TGTGCCAGCAGCGTAGATGAGGGAGGGCAGTACTATGGCTACACCTTC. As protein: CASSVDEGGQYYGYTF. The whole variable domain, filled in from reference TRBV9 and TRBJ1-2, reads DSGVTQTPKHLITATGQRVTLRCSPRSGDLSVYWYQQSLDQGLQFLIQYYNGEERAKGNILERFSAQQFPDLHSELNLSSLELGDSALYFCASSVDEGGQYYGYTFGSGTRLTVV.

The chain is built from TRBV4-1 and TRBJ2-1; D call uncertain. V lost 1 base and J 8 bases, leaving 9 bases between the germline ends. The CDR3 runs to 13 residues. Germline CDR1 and CDR2: MGHRA and YSYEKL. The CDR3 nucleotides are TGCGCCAGCAGCCAAGTTGAAGCGTATGAGCAGTTCTTC. Amino acids: CASSQVEAYEQFF.

This clonotype was counted between two and nine times. The chain combines TRBV7-2 with TRBJ1-4; TRBD1 matches 7 bases. After removal of 5 bases from V and 5 bases from J, the junction contained 11 bases not matched to a gene. Germline-derived CDR1 and CDR2 are SGHTA and FQGNSA. The CDR3 has 16 residues. CDR3 bases: TGTGCCAGCAGCCCCCTCATCGACAGGGAAAATGAAAAACTGTTTTTT. It yields the protein CASSPLIDRENEKLFF.

In this sample, this clonotype turned up a few times. The chain uses TRBV29-1 and TRBJ1-2; 9 bases map to TRBD1. The V gene end was trimmed by 8 bases and the J gene end by 4 bases; junction bases not matched to a gene: 11. This CDR3 has 14 residues. Germline CDR1 and CDR2: SQVTM and ANQGSEA. The DNA for the CDR3 is TGCAGCTCCCTTGAAACGGACAGGGGCTATGGCTACACCTTC. As protein: CSSLETDRGYGYTF. Filled out from reference TRBV29-1 and TRBJ1-2, the complete variable domain reads SAVISQKPSRDICQRGTSLTIQCQVDSQVTMMFWYRQQPGQSLTLIATANQGSEATYESGFVIDKFPISRPNLTFSTLTVSNMSPEDSSIYLCSSLETDRGYGYTFGSGTRLTVV.

This clonotype has just a few counts. The rearrangement uses TRBV6-5 and TRBJ2-1; 7 bases are a match to TRBD1. Germline V gives CDR1 MNHEY, CDR2 SVGAGI. This CDR3 comprises 14 residues. V shed 7 bases and J 3 bases; nucleotides not matched to a gene: 6. The CDR3 reads CASKTGADYNEQFF. CDR3 DNA sequence: TGTGCCAGCAAAACAGGGGCCGACTACAATGAGCAGTTCTTC.

This clonotype came up a few times. The chain carries TRBV19 and TRBJ1-2; D perhaps matches TRBD1 (6 bases). This CDR3 has 14 residues. V lost 2 bases and J 3 bases, leaving 10 bases between the germline ends. Germline V gives CDR1 LNHDA, CDR2 SQIVND (reference sequence). The CDR3 bases are TGTGCCAGTAGTATAAGGGACATGGACTATGGCTACACCTTC. This translates into CASSIRDMDYGYTF. The whole variable domain, remainder taken from reference TRBV19 and TRBJ1-2, is DGGITQSPKYLFRKEGQNVTLSCEQNLNHDAMYWYRQDPGQGLRLIYYSQIVNDFQKGDIAEGYSVSREKKESFPLTVTSAQKNPTAFYLCASSIRDMDYGYTFGSGTRLTVV.

The V gene is TRBV7-9, the J gene TRBJ2-5, with 7 bases aligning to TRBD1. The germline V gene encodes CDR1 SEHNR and CDR2 FQNEAQ (reference sequence). The CDR3 loop spans 14 amino acids. The J segment lost 1 base and the V segment lost 4 bases, leaving 3 bases of the junction unmatched. The CDR3 loop is CASSSPGGQETQYF. In nucleotides, the CDR3 is TGTGCCAGCAGCTCCCCAGGGGGCCAAGAGACCCAGTACTTC.

A few counts support this clonotype. The chain employs TRBV14 and TRBJ1-5; D gene unclear. The CDR3 loop spans 13 amino acids. Germline assignment: CDR1 SGHDN and CDR2 FVKESK. Trimming removed 3 bases from V and 3 bases from J, with 6 bases in between. The CDR3 bases are TGTGCCAGCAGCCAGCTCCCCAATCAGCCCCAGCATTTT. Translated: CASSQLPNQPQHF. The whole variable domain, remainder taken from reference TRBV14 and TRBJ1-5, is EAGVTQFPSHSVIEKGQTVTLRCDPISGHDNLYWYRRVMGKEIKFLLHFVKESKQDESGMPNNRFLAERTGGTYSTLKVQPAELEDSGVYFCASSQLPNQPQHFGDGTRLSIL.

V usage is TRBV3-1 and J usage is TRBJ2-7, with D perhaps being TRBD1 or TRBD2 (5 bases each). CDR3 length equals 15 residues. Deletions cut 0 bases from V and 3 bases from J, with 12 bases between. Germline lookup yields CDR1 LGHDT and CDR2 YNNKEL (reference sequence). CDR3 residues: CASSQEGETHYEQYF. CDR3 nucleotides: TGTGCCAGCAGCCAAGAGGGGGAAACCCACTACGAGCAGTACTTC.

CDR3 sequence reads: CASSEAVSSYNEQFF. In nucleotides, the CDR3 is TGTGCCAGCAGTGAGGCGGTTAGCTCCTACAATGAGCAGTTCTTC. The chain has TRBV2 and TRBJ2-1, with unresolved D. Germline CDR1 is SNHLY and CDR2 is FYNNEI. V was shortened by 3 bases and J by 0 bases, with 9 bases between the two germline ends. The CDR3 runs 15 residues.

A few counts support this clonotype. The chain links TRBV6-6 to TRBJ2-7; TRBD1 matches at 8 bases. The V gene's germline CDR1 is MNHNY and CDR2 SVGAGI (reference sequence). CDR3 size: 14 residues. V dropped 0 bases and J dropped 5; count of bases not matched to a gene: 3. The CDR3 DNA is TGTGCCAGCAGTTACTCAGGACAGGGAGACGAGCAGTACTTC. Amino acid sequence: CASSYSGQGDEQYF.

This clonotype was detected only a few times. This chain uses TRBV28 with TRBJ2-2; D possibly matches TRBD1 or TRBD2 (6 bases each). Trimming took 2 bases from V and 5 from J, leaving 15 bases between them. The germline V gene has CDR1 MDHEN and CDR2 SYDVKM. The CDR3 runs to 16 residues. This CDR3 reads CASSLIRLGGTGELFF. The DNA for the CDR3 is TGTGCCAGCAGTTTAATACGGTTAGGGGGGACCGGGGAGCTGTTTTTT.

There are many counts of this clonotype. J is TRBJ1-2 and V is TRBV7-2; TRBD1 aligns across 8 bases. The CDR3 has 14 residues. Germline trimming cut 3 bases from V and 6 bases from J; bases unmatched to any gene: 6. Germline assignment: CDR1 SGHTA and CDR2 FQGNSA. CDR3 nucleotide sequence: TGTGCCAGCAGCTTTCAGGGGGCGGGTGATGGCTACACCTTC. Translated: CASSFQGAGDGYTF.

The chain employs TRBV29-1 and TRBJ1-3; no clear D. The CDR3 extends over 16 amino acids. CDR1 SQVTM and CDR2 ANQGSEA come from the germline V gene. Trimming pared 2 bases from V and 0 bases from J, leaving 14 bases between. The CDR3 DNA sequence: TGCAGCGTTGAACCATACCGCTCGAACTCTGGAAACACCATATATTTT. Amino acids: CSVEPYRSNSGNTIYF.

In this sample, this clonotype turned up a few times. The chain uses TRBV7-9 and TRBJ1-6; TRBD1 matches 7 bases. CDR1 is SEHNR and CDR2 is FQNEAQ in the germline V gene (reference sequence). V shed 4 bases and J 10 bases; nucleotides not matched to a gene: 10. The CDR3 consists of 15 residues. The DNA for the CDR3 is TGTGCCAGCAGCTATACCGGGACAGCGGGATCACCCCTCCACTTT. This translates into CASSYTGTAGSPLHF.